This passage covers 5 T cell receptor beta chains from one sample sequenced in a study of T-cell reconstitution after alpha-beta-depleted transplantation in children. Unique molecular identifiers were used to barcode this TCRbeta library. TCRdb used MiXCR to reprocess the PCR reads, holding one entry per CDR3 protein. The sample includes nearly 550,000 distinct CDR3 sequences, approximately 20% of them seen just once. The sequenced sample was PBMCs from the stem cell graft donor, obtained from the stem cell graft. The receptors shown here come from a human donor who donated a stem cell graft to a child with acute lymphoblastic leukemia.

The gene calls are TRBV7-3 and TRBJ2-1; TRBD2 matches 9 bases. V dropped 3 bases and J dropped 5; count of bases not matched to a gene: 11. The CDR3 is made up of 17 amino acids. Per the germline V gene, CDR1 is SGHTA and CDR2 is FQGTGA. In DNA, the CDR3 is TGTGCCAGCAGCTTCTCCCGGCCTAGCGGGACCCACAATGAGCAGTTCTTC. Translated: CASSFSRPSGTHNEQFF.

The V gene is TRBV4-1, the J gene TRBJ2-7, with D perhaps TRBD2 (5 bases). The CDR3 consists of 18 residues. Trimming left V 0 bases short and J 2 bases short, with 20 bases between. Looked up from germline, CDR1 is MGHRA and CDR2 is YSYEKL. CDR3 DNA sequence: TGCGCCAGCAGCCAAGAGCATAGGGCCGGACGGAGGACCTACGAGCAGTACTTC. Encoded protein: CASSQEHRAGRRTYEQYF.

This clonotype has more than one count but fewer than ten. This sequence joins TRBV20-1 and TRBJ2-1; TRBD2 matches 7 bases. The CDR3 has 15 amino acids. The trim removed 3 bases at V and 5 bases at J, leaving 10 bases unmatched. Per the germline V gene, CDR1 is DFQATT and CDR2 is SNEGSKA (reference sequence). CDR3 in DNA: TGCAGTGCTAGGTCGGGGGGACCTCCGCACAATGAGCAGTTCTTC. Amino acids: CSARSGGPPHNEQFF.

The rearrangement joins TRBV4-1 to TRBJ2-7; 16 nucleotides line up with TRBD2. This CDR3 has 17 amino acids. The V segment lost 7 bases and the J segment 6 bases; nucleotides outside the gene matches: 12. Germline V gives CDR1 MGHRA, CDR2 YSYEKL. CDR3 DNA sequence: TGCGCCAGCACGTCGGGACTAGCGGGAGGGCCCCCGGTCGAGCAGTACTTC. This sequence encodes CASTSGLAGGPPVEQYF.

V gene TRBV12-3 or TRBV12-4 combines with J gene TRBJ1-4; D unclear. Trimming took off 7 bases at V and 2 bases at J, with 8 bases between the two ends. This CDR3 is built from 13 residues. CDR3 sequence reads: CASTPGTNEKLFF. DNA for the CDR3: TGTGCCAGCACCCCGGGGACTAATGAAAAACTGTTTTTT.